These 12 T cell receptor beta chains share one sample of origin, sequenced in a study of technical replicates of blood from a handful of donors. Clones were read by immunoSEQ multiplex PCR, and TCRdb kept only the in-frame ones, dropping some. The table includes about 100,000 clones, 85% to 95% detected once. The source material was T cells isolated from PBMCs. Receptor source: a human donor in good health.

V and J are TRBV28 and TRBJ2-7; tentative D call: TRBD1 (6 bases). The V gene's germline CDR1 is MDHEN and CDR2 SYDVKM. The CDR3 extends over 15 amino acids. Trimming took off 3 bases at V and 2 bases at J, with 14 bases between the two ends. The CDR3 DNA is TGTGCCAGCAGTTTCAAACAGGGTGGCACCTACGAGCAGTACTTC. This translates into CASSFKQGGTYEQYF. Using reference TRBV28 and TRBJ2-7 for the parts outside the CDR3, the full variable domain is DVKVTQSSRYLVKRTGEKVFLECVQDMDHENMFWYRQDPGLGLRLIYFSYDVKMKEKGDIPEGYSVSREKKERFSLILESASTNQTSMYLCASSFKQGGTYEQYFGPGTRLTVT.

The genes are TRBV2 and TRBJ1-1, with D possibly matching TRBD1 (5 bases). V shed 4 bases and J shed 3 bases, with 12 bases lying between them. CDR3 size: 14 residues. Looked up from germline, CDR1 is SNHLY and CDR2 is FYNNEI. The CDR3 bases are TGTGCCAGCAGTGTCCAGGGAGGGGACACTGAAGCTTTCTTT. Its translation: CASSVQGGDTEAFF.

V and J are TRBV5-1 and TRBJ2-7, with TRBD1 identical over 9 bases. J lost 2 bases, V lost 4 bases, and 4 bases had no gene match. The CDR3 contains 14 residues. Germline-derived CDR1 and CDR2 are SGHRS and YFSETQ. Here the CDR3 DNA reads TGCGCCAGCAGCCCCGGGACAGGGCCCTACGAGCAGTACTTC. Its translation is CASSPGTGPYEQYF.

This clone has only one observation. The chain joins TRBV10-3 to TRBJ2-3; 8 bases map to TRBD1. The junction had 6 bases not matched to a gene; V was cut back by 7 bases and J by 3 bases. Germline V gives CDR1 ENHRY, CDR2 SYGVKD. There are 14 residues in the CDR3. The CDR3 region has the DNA TGTGCCATCAATGGCAGGGGGCAAACAGATACGCAGTATTTT. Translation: CAINGRGQTDTQYF.

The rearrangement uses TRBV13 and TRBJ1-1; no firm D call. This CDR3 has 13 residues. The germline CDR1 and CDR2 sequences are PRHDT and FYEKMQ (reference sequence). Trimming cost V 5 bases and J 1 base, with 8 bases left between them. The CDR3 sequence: CASSPAGNTEAFF. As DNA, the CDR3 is TGTGCCAGCAGCCCCGCAGGGAACACTGAAGCTTTCTTT.

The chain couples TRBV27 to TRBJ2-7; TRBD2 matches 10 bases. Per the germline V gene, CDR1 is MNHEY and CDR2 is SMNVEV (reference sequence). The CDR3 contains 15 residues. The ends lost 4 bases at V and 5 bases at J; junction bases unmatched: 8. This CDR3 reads CASSSLAGVQDEQYF. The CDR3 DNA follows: TGTGCCAGCAGTTCCCTAGCGGGAGTACAAGACGAGCAGTACTTC.

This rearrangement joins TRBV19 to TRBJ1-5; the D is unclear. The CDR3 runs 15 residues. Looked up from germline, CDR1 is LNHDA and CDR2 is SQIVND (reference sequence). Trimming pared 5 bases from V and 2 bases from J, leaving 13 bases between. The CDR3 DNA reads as TGTGCCAGTAGTGTAGGGTTCGGGGGCAATCAGCCCCAGCATTTT. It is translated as CASSVGFGGNQPQHF.

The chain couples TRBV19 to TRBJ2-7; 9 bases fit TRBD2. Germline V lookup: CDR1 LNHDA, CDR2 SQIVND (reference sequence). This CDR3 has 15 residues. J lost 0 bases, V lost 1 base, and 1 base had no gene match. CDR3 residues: CASSIGLAASYEQYF. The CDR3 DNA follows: TGTGCCAGTAGTATAGGACTAGCGGCCTCCTACGAGCAGTACTTC.

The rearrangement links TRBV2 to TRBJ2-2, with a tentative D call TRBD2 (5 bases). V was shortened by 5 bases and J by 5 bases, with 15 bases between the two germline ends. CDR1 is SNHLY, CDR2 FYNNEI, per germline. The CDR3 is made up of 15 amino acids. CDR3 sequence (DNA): TGTGCCAGCAGTATACGGGATGTGGGGACCGGGGAGCTGTTTTTT. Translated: CASSIRDVGTGELFF.

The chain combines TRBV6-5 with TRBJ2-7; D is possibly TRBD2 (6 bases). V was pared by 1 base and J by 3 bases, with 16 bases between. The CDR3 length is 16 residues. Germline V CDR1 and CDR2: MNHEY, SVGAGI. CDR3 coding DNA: TGTGCCAGCAGTTACTACGGGGGTTGGGATCGCTACGAGCAGTACTTC. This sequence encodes CASSYYGGWDRYEQYF.

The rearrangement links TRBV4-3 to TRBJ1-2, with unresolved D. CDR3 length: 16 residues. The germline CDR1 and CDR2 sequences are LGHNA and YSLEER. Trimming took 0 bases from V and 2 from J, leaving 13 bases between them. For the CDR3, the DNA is TGCGCCAGCAGCCAAGAGCTGGGTTGGGCAAACTATGGCTACACCTTC. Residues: CASSQELGWANYGYTF.

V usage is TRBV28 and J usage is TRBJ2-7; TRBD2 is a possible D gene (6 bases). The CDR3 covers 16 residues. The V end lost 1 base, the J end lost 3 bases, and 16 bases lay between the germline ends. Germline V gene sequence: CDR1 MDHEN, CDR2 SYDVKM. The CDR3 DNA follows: TGTGCCAGCAGTTTATTGGGCGGGGCCGACCACTACGAGCAGTACTTC. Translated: CASSLLGGADHYEQYF.